This entry lists 16 T cell receptor beta chains sequenced from one sample in a study of T cells in Graves' hyperthyroidism and ophthalmopathy. Authors of the study amplified TCR beta CDR3 regions from RNA transcripts. The TCR CDR3 first-round RT-PCR relied on the HTBI primer set. TCRdb ran MiXCR on the multiplex PCR reads and lists one entry per CDR3 protein. The table includes a few hundred thousand distinct CDR3 sequences, 15% to 18% detected once. Sequencing was performed on blood. The receptors were sampled from a woman between 18 and 30 years old with Graves' hyperthyroidism that later progressed to Graves' ophthalmopathy.

The DNA for the CDR3 is TGTGCCAGCAGCGTAGTAGACGTTGGTAAACTGTTTTTT. It yields the protein CASSVVDVGKLFF. This rearrangement joins TRBV9 to TRBJ1-4; D gene unclear. This CDR3 has 13 residues. V dropped 0 bases and J dropped 11 bases, with 11 bases sitting between them. Germline CDR1 is SGDLS and CDR2 is YYNGEE.

As to this clonotype: Just one base apart from a much larger clone, this may be a read error. This CDR3 is missing its conserved last phenylalanine or tryptophan, likely due to a read error. The chain employs TRBV12-3 or TRBV12-4 and TRBJ1-5; 7 bases line up with TRBD1. V dropped 2 bases and J dropped 1; count of bases not matched to a gene: 5. CDR3 length equals 16 residues. The CDR3 here is CASSLRGGGSNQPQHL. The CDR3 DNA follows: TGTGCCAGCAGTTTACGAGGGGGCGGGAGCAATCAGCCCCAGCATCTT.

Notes on this clonotype: This may come from a read error, since a much larger clone is one base off. The rearrangement uses TRBV10-3 and TRBJ1-6; 11 bases agree with TRBD1. V dropped 5 bases and J dropped 9; count of bases not matched to a gene: 6. The CDR3 extends over 15 amino acids. Germline V gene sequence: CDR1 ENHRY, CDR2 SYGVKD. The CDR3 nucleotides read TGTGCCATCAGTTACGGACAGGGGGCGGCTTCACCCCTCCACTTT. Translation: CAISYGQGAASPLHF.

The chain recombines TRBV19 with TRBJ1-1; unclear D gene. Germline CDR1 LNHDA, CDR2 SQIVND (reference sequence). CDR3 size: 12 residues. V shed 2 bases and J shed 8 bases, with 9 bases lying between them. The CDR3, as DNA: TGTGCCAGTAGTATAAGGAGCAGGGAAGCTTTCTTT. This sequence encodes CASSIRSREAFF. Full variable domain (rest looked up from reference TRBV19 and TRBJ1-1): DGGITQSPKYLFRKEGQNVTLSCEQNLNHDAMYWYRQDPGQGLRLIYYSQIVNDFQKGDIAEGYSVSREKKESFPLTVTSAQKNPTAFYLCASSIRSREAFFGQGTRLTVV.

The sample holds many counts of this clonotype. This chain joins TRBV7-8 and TRBJ2-3; no definite D call. V lost 4 bases to trimming and J lost 0 bases, with 11 bases between them. This CDR3 is built from 15 residues. Germline CDR1 and CDR2: SGHVS and FQNEAQ. The CDR3: CASSSILGSTDTQYF. In nucleotides, the CDR3 is TGTGCCAGCAGCTCCATCCTAGGGAGCACAGATACGCAGTATTTT.

This clonotype came up a few times. V gene TRBV9 combines with J gene TRBJ2-3; 7 nucleotides line up with TRBD1. CDR1 and CDR2 from the germline V gene are SGDLS and YYNGEE. The V gene end was trimmed by 0 bases and the J gene end by 4 bases; junction bases not matched to a gene: 5. This CDR3 region has 15 residues. As DNA, the CDR3 is TGTGCCAGCAGCGTAGGAGGGGGCTCGGCAGATACGCAGTATTTT. Protein: CASSVGGGSADTQYF. The complete variable domain, with remaining parts taken from reference TRBV9 and TRBJ2-3, reads DSGVTQTPKHLITATGQRVTLRCSPRSGDLSVYWYQQSLDQGLQFLIQYYNGEERAKGNILERFSAQQFPDLHSELNLSSLELGDSALYFCASSVGGGSADTQYFGPGTRLTVL.

In this sample, this clonotype turned up a few times. The chain has TRBV20-1 and TRBJ2-1; 9 bases are a match to TRBD2. J gave up 7 bases and V 5 bases, and 9 bases lay outside the gene matches. CDR1 and CDR2 from the germline V gene are DFQATT and SNEGSKA (reference sequence). CDR3 length equals 14 residues. The CDR3 is CSAYSGRLINEQFF. CDR3 coding DNA: TGCAGTGCTTATAGCGGGAGACTAATAAATGAGCAGTTCTTC.

The sample holds a few counts of this clonotype. The gene calls are TRBV5-1 and TRBJ1-4, with D possibly TRBD1 on 5 matching bases. Germline CDR1 and CDR2: SGHRS and YFSETQ. The V end was cut by 4 bases, the J end by 5 bases, with 15 bases between. This CDR3 spans 15 amino acids. The CDR3 DNA reads as TGCGCCAGCAGCAGCGAGGGGCAGAAAAATGAAAAACTGTTTTTT. Its protein is CASSSEGQKNEKLFF.

The genes are TRBV19 and TRBJ2-5, with no clear D. Germline CDR1 and CDR2: LNHDA and SQIVND (reference sequence). The V gene lost 4 bases and the J gene lost 5 bases, with 14 bases spanning the gap. The CDR3 runs to 14 residues. The CDR3 DNA reads TGTGCCAGTAGTACCCTTGAGGATGTGGAGACCCAGTACTTC. It translates to CASSTLEDVETQYF.

The table lists this clonotype with a few counts. V is TRBV28 and J is TRBJ2-1; 9 nucleotides line up with TRBD1. Trimming removed 5 bases from V and 7 bases from J; junction bases left unmatched: 6. Germline assignment: CDR1 MDHEN and CDR2 SYDVKM. The CDR3 is made up of 14 amino acids. CDR3 sequence (DNA): TGTGCCAGCAGTCCGGACAGGGGCCGGAATGAGCAGTTCTTC. Its translation is CASSPDRGRNEQFF.

The DNA of the CDR3 is TGCAGTGCTAGAGATCAGCGGGGAACTAGCGGCGGATACACAGATACGCAGTATTTT. Translating gives CSARDQRGTSGGYTDTQYF. This chain joins TRBV20-1 and TRBJ2-3, with 8 bases matching TRBD2. This CDR3 contains 19 residues. Germline lookup yields CDR1 DFQATT and CDR2 SNEGSKA (reference sequence). V trimming: 0 bases; J trimming: 2 bases; junction bases outside the gene matches: 16.

Note on this clonotype: A read error may be the cause here, since a much bigger clone is one base away. This chain links TRBV28 with TRBJ2-3, with D maybe TRBD1 (5 bases). Germline values: CDR1 MDHEN, CDR2 SYDVKM. V lost 4 bases to trimming and J lost 2 bases, with 25 bases between them. This CDR3 has 19 amino acids. In DNA, the CDR3 is TGTGCCAGCAGTTCCCTAGACAAAACCTGGGGCCCTAACACAGATACGCAGTATTTT. It yields the protein CASSSLDKTWGPNTDTQYF. The full variable domain, completed using reference TRBV28 and TRBJ2-3, is DVKVTQSSRYLVKRTGEKVFLECVQDMDHENMFWYRQDPGLGLRLIYFSYDVKMKEKGDIPEGYSVSREKKERFSLILESASTNQTSMYLCASSSLDKTWGPNTDTQYFGPGTRLTVL.

In the case of this clonotype: Sequence at one end of the junction differs from germline and may be a read error. The V gene is TRBV7-8, the J gene TRBJ2-1, with 12 bases fitting TRBD2. CDR1 SGHVS and CDR2 FQNEAQ come from the germline V gene. This CDR3 contains 16 residues. The CDR3 nucleotides are TGCGCCGGCAGCACGGGACTAGCGGGCCGCTACAATGAGCAGTTCTTC. Residues: CAGSTGLAGRYNEQFF.

The V gene is TRBV30, the J gene TRBJ1-2; no reliable D call. CDR1 and CDR2 (germline): GTSNPN, SVGIG (reference sequence). Trimming shortened V by 5 bases and J by 0 bases, and 13 bases separated the two germline ends. The length of the CDR3 is 14 residues. The DNA of the CDR3 is TGTGCCTGGGGGAAAGGGTCCGCTAACTATGGCTACACCTTC. Its protein is CAWGKGSANYGYTF.

This clonotype was seen at least ten times. This rearrangement joins TRBV28 to TRBJ1-4; TRBD1 matches 7 bases. This CDR3 is built from 16 residues. V was clipped by 2 bases and J by 0 bases; unmatched bases: 3. Looked up from germline, CDR1 is MDHEN and CDR2 is SYDVKM. The DNA for the CDR3 is TGTGCCAGCAGTTTAAGTGACAGGGCAACTAATGAAAAACTGTTTTTT. Residues: CASSLSDRATNEKLFF.

A remark on this clonotype: It may be a read error: a sequence one base away is much more abundant. This sequence joins TRBV28 and TRBJ2-1; TRBD2 aligns across 7 bases. The CDR3 sequence is 15 residues long. From germline, CDR1 is MDHEN and CDR2 SYDVKM. V lost 5 bases, J lost 6 bases, and 10 bases stayed unmatched. The CDR3 spells CASSQTGGKINEQFF. The CDR3 nucleotides are TGTGCCAGCAGTCAAACGGGAGGAAAGATCAATGAGCAGTTCTTC.